This is a list of T cell receptor beta chains from one sample in a study of memory CD4+ T cells and cytomegalovirus serostatus. Data came from immunoSEQ multiplex PCR; TCRdb stores just in-frame clones and leaves some out. The sample has about 56,000 clones, over 70% seen once. The sequencing input was memory CD4+ T cells from blood. These receptors were obtained from an adult in good health and CMV-seropositive. Both conserved end residues are part of each CDR3. Fields, in order: D gene, V gene, clone size, J gene, CDR3 DNA, CDR3 protein. A D gene is named only where the DNA matches it firmly. For some rows the clone size is stated as once, few or many, or as a class when expanded; others skip it.

>TRBD1|TRBV28|NA|TRBJ2-7
TGTGCCAGCAGCTCTACGGGACAGGGGGCCTCCTACGAGCAGTACTTC
CASSSTGQGASYEQYF
>TRBD1|TRBV7-9|NA|TRBJ2-3
TGTGCCCTTGACAGGGGGGCGGATACGCAGTATTTT
CALDRGADTQYF
>TRBD1|TRBV10-2|NA|TRBJ1-5
TGCGCCAGCAGTGAGCCAGGGGGCCAGCCCCAGCATTTT
CASSEPGGQPQHF
>NA|TRBV5-1|NA|TRBJ1-3
TGCGCCAGCAGCTTTACACCGCCCGCCTCTGGAAACACCATATATTTT
CASSFTPPASGNTIYF
>NA|TRBV14|NA|TRBJ2-3
TGTGCCAGCAGCACAGCGACCTTCGATACGCAGTATTTT
CASSTATFDTQYF
>TRBD1|TRBV4-1|NA|TRBJ1-1
TGCGCCAGCAGCTTAGACAGGGCCCGACGGGGAACTGAAGCTTTCTTT
CASSLDRARRGTEAFF
>TRBD1|TRBV5-1|NA|TRBJ1-1
TGCGCCAGCAGCCCCAATTACAGGGGAGGGACTGAAGCTTTCTTT
CASSPNYRGGTEAFF
>NA|TRBV19|NA|TRBJ2-3
TGTGCCAGTAGCTGGTTCTACACAGATACGCAGTATTTT
CASSWFYTDTQYF
>NA|TRBV2|NA|TRBJ1-2
TGTGCCAGCAGTGAAGGTCCGAGATATGGCTACACCTTC
CASSEGPRYGYTF
>NA|TRBV5-1|NA|TRBJ2-3
TGCGCCAGCAGCTCACAAGATACGCAGTATTTT
CASSSQDTQYF
>TRBD2|TRBV7-2|NA|TRBJ2-7
TGTGCCAGCAGCTTAATGGGGCGGGAGTCGAAACAGTACTTC
CASSLMGRESKQYF
>NA|TRBV6-1|NA|TRBJ2-7
TGTGCCAGCAGTTCAGGATCCCTCCCGGGCTACGAGCAGTACTTC
CASSSGSLPGYEQYF
>NA|TRBV6-6|NA|TRBJ1-2
TGTGCCAGCAGTTCTTACCGCGGGGCAGCCTATGGCTACACCTTC
CASSSYRGAAYGYTF
>TRBD1|TRBV19|NA|TRBJ2-3
TGTGCCAGTAGTCCTCCCAGACAGGGTACTACAGATACGCAGTATTTT
CASSPPRQGTTDTQYF
>TRBD2|TRBV5-4|NA|TRBJ2-7
TGTGCCAGCAGCTTGGGCTCCAGCGGGATAAATACCGAGCAGTACTTC
CASSLGSSGINTEQYF
>TRBD2|TRBV6-1|NA|TRBJ2-3
TGTGCCAGCAGACTAGCGGGAGGCCCAGATACGCAGTATTTT
CASRLAGGPDTQYF
>NA|TRBV6-5|NA|TRBJ1-2
TGTGCCAGCAGAGGGCAGGGAAGTGGCTACACCTTC
CASRGQGSGYTF
>NA|TRBV6-5|NA|TRBJ1-1
TGTGCCAGCAGTCCCTGGACAGAGGGGACTGAAGCTTTCTTT
CASSPWTEGTEAFF
>NA|TRBV7-9|NA|TRBJ1-1
TGTGCCAGCAGCTCAAAGGAGTACACTGAAGCTTTCTTT
CASSSKEYTEAFF
>NA|TRBV6-6|NA|TRBJ1-4
TGTGCCAGCAGTTACCTAAGACAGAATGAAAAACTGTTTTTT
CASSYLRQNEKLFF
>TRBD1|TRBV7-8|NA|TRBJ1-2
TGTGCCAGCAGCCTGGGACAGGGACTTAACTATGGCTACACCTTC
CASSLGQGLNYGYTF
>NA|TRBV28|NA|TRBJ1-5
TGTGCCAGCAGTACAGGGTCCCGCAATCAGCCCCAGCATTTT
CASSTGSRNQPQHF
>NA|TRBV25-1|NA|TRBJ2-7
TGTGCCAGCAGTGAAGCAGCGGTTACCTACGAGCAGTACTTC
CASSEAAVTYEQYF
>TRBD2|TRBV7-8|few|TRBJ2-3
TGTGCCAGCAGCTTAGCTGCTAGCGGAACTAGCACAGATACGCAGTATTTT
CASSLAASGTSTDTQYF
>NA|TRBV10-3|NA|TRBJ1-6
TGTGCCATCAGTTCCCAGGGACGGGATAATTCACCCCTCCACTTT
CAISSQGRDNSPLHF
>TRBD2|TRBV7-2|NA|TRBJ2-5
TGTGCCAGCAGCTCCCGGCGGGGAGGGCAAGAGACCCAGTACTTC
CASSSRRGGQETQYF
>NA|TRBV7-8|once|TRBJ2-5
TGTGCCAGCAGCTCCCCTCGGCGGGGAACCCGCCAAGAGACCCAGTACTTC
CASSSPRRGTRQETQYF
>TRBD1|TRBV9|NA|TRBJ2-1
TGTGCCAGCAGCGTAGTGGGACAGAAAAATGAGCAGTTCTTC
CASSVVGQKNEQFF
>TRBD1|TRBV5-4|NA|TRBJ2-1
TGTGCCAGCAGCTCACCAGGGGGCGGGGATGAGCAGTTCTTC
CASSSPGGGDEQFF
>NA|TRBV9|NA|TRBJ2-1
TGTGCCAGCAGCGTAGGTAGAGGGTACAATGAGCAGTTCTTC
CASSVGRGYNEQFF
>NA|TRBV29-1|NA|TRBJ1-2
TGCAGCGTTGGGCCCTCCCCCTCCACCTTC
CSVGPSPSTF
>NA|TRBV19|NA|TRBJ1-5
TGTGCCAGTAGTAGTTCCAGGGGCCGATTTGATCAGCCCCAGCATTTT
CASSSSRGRFDQPQHF
>TRBD2|TRBV7-9|NA|TRBJ2-3
TGTGCCAGCAGCCGAGGACTAGCGACAGATACGCAGTATTTT
CASSRGLATDTQYF
>NA|TRBV30|NA|TRBJ1-3
TGTGCCTGGAGTGGAACGGCCCTAGGGGGAAACACCATATATTTT
CAWSGTALGGNTIYF
>NA|TRBV20-1|NA|TRBJ2-3
TGCAGCGCAGGGGGGACAGATACGCAGTATTTT
CSAGGTDTQYF
>NA|TRBV15|once|TRBJ2-7
TGTGCCACCAGTCCTCGAATTCAAGCCTACGAGCAGTACTTC
CATSPRIQAYEQYF
>NA|TRBV28|NA|TRBJ1-2
TGTGCCAGCAGGACTCTGGGTTCCGGCTACACCTTC
CASRTLGSGYTF
>NA|TRBV25-1|NA|TRBJ2-3
TGTGCCAGCAATCCAGGGGGAGGATTAGATACGCAGTATTTT
CASNPGGGLDTQYF
>NA|TRBV5-1|NA|TRBJ2-7
TGCGCCAGCAGCTTGGTGTCGGGCTCCTACGAGCAGTACTTC
CASSLVSGSYEQYF
>NA|TRBV15|NA|TRBJ1-1
TGTGCCACCAGCAGAGAGGACGGAGTCACTGAAGCTTTCTTT
CATSREDGVTEAFF
>NA|TRBV5-1|NA|TRBJ2-5
TGCGCCAGCAGTGAGGAGACCCAGTACTTC
CASSEETQYF
>NA|TRBV6-5|NA|TRBJ2-5
TGTGCCAGCAGACGGAACCGAGACGAGACCCAGTACTTC
CASRRNRDETQYF
>NA|TRBV19|once|TRBJ1-5
TGTGCCAGTAATCTGAGGGTTGGAGAACAGCCCCAGCATTTT
CASNLRVGEQPQHF
>NA|TRBV30|once|TRBJ2-3
TGTGCCTGGAGTGATAGGGGAGATACGCAGTATTTT
CAWSDRGDTQYF
>NA|TRBV10-3|NA|TRBJ2-5
TGTGCCTCCAGCGGAGGGAGCCGAGAGACCCAGTACTTC
CASSGGSRETQYF
>TRBD1|TRBV18|NA|TRBJ2-3
TGTGCCAGCTCACCCACAGGGGCCGGGGATACGCAGTATTTT
CASSPTGAGDTQYF
>NA|TRBV28|NA|TRBJ2-2
TGTGCCAGCGTGTTCGCGAACACCGGGGAGCTGTTTTTT
CASVFANTGELFF
>TRBD2|TRBV11-2|NA|TRBJ2-5
TGTGCCAGCAGCTTAGGGCTAGCGGGAAAAGAGACCCAGTACTTC
CASSLGLAGKETQYF
>NA|TRBV11-2|NA|TRBJ1-2
TGTGCCAGCAGCCCTCTTCTTCCCGGCTACACCTTC
CASSPLLPGYTF
>NA|TRBV29-1|few|TRBJ1-1
TGCAGCGCTCCCGGCGTCTCCCGTTCCTTCTTT
CSAPGVSRSFF
>NA|TRBV28|NA|TRBJ1-2
TGTGCCAGCATCGCAGGGAGCCCGGGCGGCTATGGCTACACCTTC
CASIAGSPGGYGYTF
>NA|TRBV10-3|NA|TRBJ2-1
TGTGCCATCAGTGAGTCGTTTGGGTCTGAGCAGTTCTTC
CAISESFGSEQFF
>NA|TRBV6-1|once|TRBJ2-1
TGTGCCAGCGACCCTAAGGCCCAAAAGCAGTTCTTC
CASDPKAQKQFF
>TRBD2|TRBV9|few|TRBJ2-5
TGTGCCAGCAGGACGGGACTAGCGGAAGAGACCCAGTACTTC
CASRTGLAEETQYF
>TRBD1|TRBV4-2|NA|TRBJ1-2
TGTGCCAGCAGCCAAGGGTTAAGGGCGCGTGACAGGGGGCTTTGGGGCTACACCTTC
CASSQGLRARDRGLWGYTF
>TRBD1|TRBV5-6|NA|TRBJ2-7
TGTGCCAGCAGCTTGGTTACCGGGACAGATGTGGCCTACGAGCAGTACTTC
CASSLVTGTDVAYEQYF
>NA|TRBV6-1|NA|TRBJ1-5
TGTGCCACCGCTCGAGGGGTCCTTAGCAATCAGCCCCAGCATTTT
CATARGVLSNQPQHF
>TRBD1|TRBV5-1|NA|TRBJ1-1
TGCGCCAGCAGCCGGGGACAGGGAAGAGTTGAAGCTTTCTTT
CASSRGQGRVEAFF